The 22 T cell receptor beta chains reported below all come from one sample, sequenced in a study of low-dose radiotherapy and immunotherapy resistance in tumors. Alpha and beta chains were covered, as first-strand cDNA relied on TRAV- and TRBV-specific primers. TCR amplification involved about 19 PCR cycles with a constant-region primer and V-primer adapter. TCRdb used MiXCR to reprocess the reads, holding one entry per CDR3 protein. The profile shows under 70,000 distinct CDR3 sequences, 20% to 25% of them singletons. Time point specified: before trial treatment. The starting material was PBMCs, obtained before treatment. These receptors originate from a male donor with prostate cancer.

This chain uses TRBV5-4 with TRBJ2-6, with D possibly being TRBD1 (5 bases). CDR1 is SGHNT and CDR2 is YYREEE in the germline V gene (reference sequence). Trimming took off 2 bases at V and 0 bases at J, with 9 bases between the two ends. The CDR3 loop spans 16 amino acids. CDR3 protein: CASSFDSVSGANVLTF. Written as DNA, the CDR3 is TGTGCCAGCAGCTTCGACAGTGTCTCTGGGGCCAACGTCCTGACTTTC. The whole variable domain, filled in from reference TRBV5-4 and TRBJ2-6, reads ETGVTQSPTHLIKTRGQQVTLRCSSQSGHNTVSWYQQALGQGPQFIFQYYREEENGRGNFPPRFSGLQFPNYSSELNVNALELDDSALYLCASSFDSVSGANVLTFGAGSRLTVL.

About this clonotype itself: With a far larger clone one base away, a read error is the likely cause. The gene calls are TRBV7-9 and TRBJ2-1, with 8 positions matching TRBD2. The CDR3 length is 15 residues. Germline lookup yields CDR1 SEHNR and CDR2 FQNEAQ (reference sequence). CDR3 bases: TGTGTCAGCAGCTTAGTACTAGCGGCCTACAATGAGCAGTTCTTC. Amino acid sequence: CVSSLVLAAYNEQFF.

The rearrangement joins TRBV28 to TRBJ1-1; no clear D. V lost 2 bases to trimming and J lost 4 bases, with 2 bases between them. CDR3 length equals 11 residues. In germline, CDR1 is MDHEN, CDR2 SYDVKM. The DNA of the CDR3 is TGTGCCAGCAGTTTAACCACTGAAGCTTTCTTT. Its translation is CASSLTTEAFF.

This clonotype was counted at least ten times. J is TRBJ1-6 and V is TRBV27; TRBD1 agrees at 7 bases. The germline V gene has CDR1 MNHEY and CDR2 SMNVEV (reference sequence). The trim removed 4 bases at V and 10 bases at J, leaving 7 bases unmatched. The CDR3 loop spans 14 amino acids. CDR3: CASSSGQAGSPLHF. The DNA for the CDR3 is TGTGCCAGCAGTTCCGGACAGGCAGGATCACCCCTCCACTTT.

This clonotype was observed at least ten times. The V and J genes are TRBV4-1 and TRBJ1-1, with a weak D call TRBD1 (5 bases). Trimming shortened V by 2 bases and J by 4 bases, and 8 bases separated the two germline ends. CDR1 is MGHRA and CDR2 is YSYEKL in the germline V gene. CDR3 length: 13 residues. The chain's CDR3 is CASSQPGLTEAFF. The DNA for the CDR3 is TGCGCCAGCAGCCAACCAGGGCTCACTGAAGCTTTCTTT.

This clonotype was counted many times. This chain connects TRBV3-1 to TRBJ2-3; 9 bases are a match to TRBD2. This CDR3 comprises 15 residues. V gave up 6 bases and J gave up 6 bases; unmatched junction bases: 10. Germline CDR1 is LGHDT and CDR2 is YNNKEL (reference sequence). CDR3 loop: CASSRAGGPWDTQYF. The CDR3 nucleotides read TGTGCCAGCAGTCGAGCGGGGGGCCCGTGGGATACGCAGTATTTT.

The chain employs TRBV6-6 and TRBJ2-5; no definite D call. Germline CDR1 and CDR2: MNHNY and SVGAGI (reference sequence). V was pared by 6 bases and J by 2 bases, with 4 bases between. The CDR3 runs to 11 residues. In DNA, the CDR3 is TGTGCCAGCAGCGCGCAAGAGACCCAGTACTTC. Residues: CASSAQETQYF.

This clonotype was counted at least ten times. J is TRBJ2-1 and V is TRBV9, with 14 bases fitting TRBD2. This CDR3 spans 15 amino acids. Germline V gene lookup returns CDR1 SGDLS and CDR2 YYNGEE. Trimming at V came to 6 bases and at J to 9 bases, leaving 8 bases not matched to a gene. The CDR3 is CASNTRGTSGGEQFF. The CDR3 region has the DNA TGTGCCAGCAACACTCGAGGGACTAGCGGGGGTGAGCAGTTCTTC.

V is TRBV5-3 and J is TRBJ2-7; a possible D gene is TRBD1 (6 bases). TRBV5-3 is recorded as an ORF, its role being uncertain. Trimming removed 8 bases at V and 7 bases at J, with 22 bases between. The CDR3 spans 14 residues. The DNA for the CDR3 is TGTGCCAGCAGCCGCGGGCTGGGGGCAGAAGAGCAGTACTTC. This sequence encodes CASSRGLGAEEQYF.

On this clonotype: A single base is all that separates this from a far larger clone, so a read error is likely. V and J are TRBV29-1 and TRBJ2-4; D is ambiguous. Trimming left V 4 bases short and J 13 bases short, with 17 bases between. The V gene's germline CDR1 is SQVTM and CDR2 ANQGSEA. This CDR3 contains 12 residues. CDR3 sequence reads: CSVGPPYNEQYF. CDR3 bases: TGCAGCGTTGGACCCCCCTACAATGAGCAGTACTTC. Full variable domain (outside the CDR3, taken from reference TRBV29-1 and TRBJ2-4): SAVISQKPSRDICQRGTSLTIQCQVDSQVTMMFWYRQQPGQSLTLIATANQGSEATYESGFVIDKFPISRPNLTFSTLTVSNMSPEDSSIYLCSVGPPYNEQYFGAGTRLSVL.

This clonotype was observed at least ten times. The chain has TRBV5-4 and TRBJ2-1, with TRBD2 identical over 7 bases. V was clipped by 6 bases and J by 1 base; unmatched bases: 4. The germline CDR1 and CDR2 sequences are SGHNT and YYREEE (reference sequence). CDR3 size: 14 residues. The CDR3 nucleotides read TGTGCCAGCACACGGGAGGCGTCCTACAATGAGCAGTTCTTC. As protein: CASTREASYNEQFF.

The chain links TRBV7-2 to TRBJ2-3; 9 positions match TRBD2. CDR3 size: 14 residues. The junction had 6 bases not matched to a gene; V was cut back by 5 bases and J by 6 bases. Germline CDR1 SGHTA, CDR2 FQGNSA. DNA of the CDR3: TGTGCCAGCAGCCCCCGGCGGGGGGGGGATACGCAGTATTTT. Translation gives CASSPRRGGDTQYF.

Details on this clonotype: A far larger clone is one base from this, pointing to a likely read error. The chain joins TRBV28 to TRBJ2-7; 8 nucleotides agree with TRBD1. The V gene end was trimmed by 9 bases and the J gene end by 2 bases; junction bases not matched to a gene: 12. The germline V gene has CDR1 MDHEN and CDR2 SYDVKM. The CDR3 has 15 residues. The CDR3 sequence: CARSQDRGSTYEQYF. The DNA of the CDR3 is TGTGCCAGGAGCCAAGACAGGGGCTCTACCTACGAGCAGTACTTC.

This clonotype was counted ten times or more. The chain has TRBV6-1 and TRBJ1-5; D gene ambiguous. The CDR3 runs 15 residues. V was pared by 4 bases and J by 2 bases, with 12 bases between. Germline CDR1 MNHNS, CDR2 SASEGT. This CDR3 is CASSALRDGNQPQHF. The CDR3 DNA reads TGTGCCAGCAGTGCTCTACGGGATGGCAATCAGCCCCAGCATTTT.

The CDR3 spells CASSQGARETQYF. Written as DNA, the CDR3 is TGCGCCAGCAGCCAAGGGGCCCGGGAGACCCAGTACTTC. The chain employs TRBV5-1 and TRBJ2-5, with D possibly being TRBD1 (5 bases). The CDR3 is 13 residues long. In germline, CDR1 is SGHRS, CDR2 YFSETQ. V dropped 4 bases and J dropped 5 bases, with 12 bases sitting between them.

Many counts were recorded for this clonotype. The chain recombines TRBV25-1 with TRBJ2-1, with 9 bases that match TRBD1. Germline V CDR1 and CDR2: MGHDK, SYGVNS. The junction had 11 bases not matched to a gene; V was cut back by 4 bases and J by 4 bases. The CDR3 has 17 residues. The CDR3 is CASSVPKPGQGYNEQFF. The CDR3 nucleotides are TGTGCCAGCAGTGTTCCAAAGCCGGGACAGGGTTACAATGAGCAGTTCTTC.

This clonotype has only a few counts. The rearrangement joins TRBV28 to TRBJ1-5; 9 nucleotides agree with TRBD1. V lost 6 bases and J lost 6; bases outside the gene matches: 9. Germline values: CDR1 MDHEN, CDR2 SYDVKM. This CDR3 has 15 amino acids. The CDR3 loop is CASSLDRGAGQPQHF. Here the CDR3 DNA reads TGTGCCAGCAGCCTCGACAGGGGGGCGGGTCAGCCCCAGCATTTT.

This clonotype was found many times. The chain links TRBV7-2 to TRBJ2-1; 8 bases fit TRBD2. CDR1 SGHTA and CDR2 FQGNSA come from the germline V gene. V was clipped by 5 bases and J by 3 bases; unmatched bases: 12. The CDR3 consists of 17 residues. As DNA, the CDR3 is TGTGCCAGCAGCCACTACGCTGGGACTAGGAACTACAATGAGCAGTTCTTC. It specifies CASSHYAGTRNYNEQFF.

Details on this clonotype: Being one base from a much bigger clone, this may be a read error. This rearrangement joins TRBV9 to TRBJ2-7, with TRBD2 as a possible D gene (9 bases). The CDR3 runs 16 residues. Germline CDR1 reads SGDLS; CDR2 reads YYNGEE. The V end was cut by 6 bases, the J end by 5 bases, with 24 bases between. CDR3 protein: CASNTGGAGGRNEQYF. The CDR3 DNA sequence: TGTGCCAGCAACACAGGGGGGGCGGGGGGGAGAAACGAGCAGTACTTC.

This clonotype was picked up many times. The chain employs TRBV7-6 and TRBJ2-5, with D perhaps TRBD2 (6 bases). Germline CDR1 SGHVS, CDR2 FNYEAQ. The CDR3 contains 13 residues. Trimming cost V 7 bases and J 2 bases, with 11 bases left between them. The CDR3 spells CASMASDQETQYF. In DNA, the CDR3 is TGTGCCAGCATGGCTAGCGATCAAGAGACCCAGTACTTC.

This clonotype was observed a handful of times. The V gene is TRBV30, the J gene TRBJ2-5; a possible D gene is TRBD1 (5 bases). Per germline, CDR1 GTSNPN and CDR2 SVGIG (reference sequence). The CDR3 is 16 amino acids. V was pared by 0 bases and J by 5 bases, with 19 bases between. CDR3 region: CAWSVISGPKGETQYF. The DNA for the CDR3 is TGTGCCTGGAGTGTAATCTCTGGCCCTAAGGGGGAGACCCAGTACTTC.

This clonotype was seen many times. The chain carries TRBV12-3 or TRBV12-4 and TRBJ2-1; D not resolved. Trimming left V 0 bases short and J 11 bases short, with 5 bases between. This CDR3 contains 11 residues. DNA for the CDR3: TGTGCCAGCAGTTTAGCGGAGAAGCAGTTCTTC. Encoded protein: CASSLAEKQFF.